Listed below are T cell receptor beta chains from one sample, sequenced in a study of T-cell reconstitution after alpha-beta-depleted transplantation in children. TCRdb re-called the PCR reads with MiXCR, one entry per CDR3 protein. The table includes 750,000 to 950,000 distinct CDR3 sequences, around 15% detected once. The sequencing used PBMCs, mostly from graft donor cells, collected 360 days after TCRalphabeta/CD19-depleted stem cell transplant. These receptor sequences come from a male patient younger than 18 who had a stem cell transplant for acute lymphoblastic leukemia, so the T cells may come from the graft donor. Both conserved end residues are part of each CDR3. The D gene is left open where the match is weak. Size is omitted from some rows. Given values are once, few, many or a class for expanded clones.

v_gene: TRBV30
j_gene: TRBJ2-7
abundance: NA
d_gene: NA
CDR3nt: TGTGCCTGGAGTGTTGTTGGGGGATACGAGCAGTACTTC
CDR3aa: CAWSVVGGYEQYF

v_gene: TRBV25-1
j_gene: TRBJ2-5
abundance: many
d_gene: NA
CDR3nt: TGTGCCAGCACCCTCCAAGAGACCCAGTACTTC
CDR3aa: CASTLQETQYF

v_gene: TRBV6-1
j_gene: TRBJ2-3
abundance: few
d_gene: NA
CDR3nt: TGTGCCAGCAGGGCTCGGACTACCCTTTTCACAGATACGCAGTATTTT
CDR3aa: CASRARTTLFTDTQYF

v_gene: TRBV12-3/TRBV12-4
j_gene: TRBJ2-3
abundance: NA
d_gene: NA
CDR3nt: TGTGCCAGCAGTCCCCTAGGGTATACGCAGTATTTT
CDR3aa: CASSPLGYTQYF

v_gene: TRBV5-1
j_gene: TRBJ2-5
abundance: few
d_gene: NA
CDR3nt: TGCGCCAGCAGCTTGACAGTCCTTCAAGAGACCCAGTACTTC
CDR3aa: CASSLTVLQETQYF

v_gene: TRBV24-1
j_gene: TRBJ2-2
abundance: NA
d_gene: TRBD1
CDR3nt: TGTGCCACCAGTGACTCCGGGACAGGGTCTATCGGGGAGCTGTTTTTT
CDR3aa: CATSDSGTGSIGELFF

v_gene: TRBV11-2
j_gene: TRBJ2-7
abundance: NA
d_gene: TRBD2
CDR3nt: TGTGCCAGCAGCTTAGGGGGACTAGCGGGATGGTCCTACGAGCAGTACTTC
CDR3aa: CASSLGGLAGWSYEQYF

v_gene: TRBV2
j_gene: TRBJ2-5
abundance: few
d_gene: TRBD1
CDR3nt: TGTGCCAGCAGTCGAAATGCAGGGGGCGGGGAGACCCAGTACTTC
CDR3aa: CASSRNAGGGETQYF

v_gene: TRBV4-2
j_gene: TRBJ2-1
abundance: few
d_gene: NA
CDR3nt: TGTGCCAGCAGCCCTACGCCACCCCTGGGCGGGTCCAATGAGCAGTTCTTC
CDR3aa: CASSPTPPLGGSNEQFF

v_gene: TRBV6-5
j_gene: TRBJ1-2
abundance: few
d_gene: NA
CDR3nt: TGTGCCAGCAGTTACTCTCCTGACTTTCCCTATGGCTACACCTTC
CDR3aa: CASSYSPDFPYGYTF

v_gene: TRBV5-1
j_gene: TRBJ2-3
abundance: NA
d_gene: TRBD2
CDR3nt: TGCGCCAGCAGCTCGGCCGATAGCGGGGGGAGCACAGATACGCAGTATTTT
CDR3aa: CASSSADSGGSTDTQYF

v_gene: TRBV14
j_gene: TRBJ2-6
abundance: NA
d_gene: TRBD1
CDR3nt: TGTGCCAGCAGCCTTAGGACAGGCCCTCCCGGGGCCAACGTCCTGACTTTC
CDR3aa: CASSLRTGPPGANVLTF

v_gene: TRBV12-3/TRBV12-4
j_gene: TRBJ2-7
abundance: NA
d_gene: TRBD2
CDR3nt: TGTGCCAGCAGGGCAGGGACTAGCGGGACCTACGAGCAGTACTTC
CDR3aa: CASRAGTSGTYEQYF

v_gene: TRBV20-1
j_gene: TRBJ1-3
abundance: few
d_gene: NA
CDR3nt: TGCTGTGCTAGAGTCCCTCCCGGACAGATGGATGGAAACACCATATATTTT
CDR3aa: CCARVPPGQMDGNTIYF

v_gene: TRBV9
j_gene: TRBJ2-7
abundance: NA
d_gene: NA
CDR3nt: TGTGCCAGCAGCGTATTCGCGGGATGGGGATACGAGCAGTACTTC
CDR3aa: CASSVFAGWGYEQYF

v_gene: TRBV3-1
j_gene: TRBJ2-1
abundance: NA
d_gene: NA
CDR3nt: TGTGCCAGCAGCCAAGGTCCAGCGTACAATGAGCAGTTCTTC
CDR3aa: CASSQGPAYNEQFF

v_gene: TRBV3-1
j_gene: TRBJ2-7
abundance: few
d_gene: NA
CDR3nt: TGTGCCAGCAGCCAGGGGGCCAGCTCCTACGAGCAGTACTTC
CDR3aa: CASSQGASSYEQYF

v_gene: TRBV27
j_gene: TRBJ1-1
abundance: many
d_gene: NA
CDR3nt: TGTGCCAGCAGTCAGAGACAGTACACTGAAGCTTTCTTT
CDR3aa: CASSQRQYTEAFF

v_gene: TRBV29-1
j_gene: TRBJ1-1
abundance: few
d_gene: NA
CDR3nt: TGCAGCGTTGGCCGCGACACTGAAGCTTTCTTT
CDR3aa: CSVGRDTEAFF

v_gene: TRBV21-1
j_gene: TRBJ2-5
abundance: few
d_gene: NA
CDR3nt: TGTGCCAGCAGCCCTTGGACAGACCGCAAGGCCCAGTACTTC
CDR3aa: CASSPWTDRKAQYF

v_gene: TRBV30
j_gene: TRBJ2-4
abundance: NA
d_gene: NA
CDR3nt: TGTGCCTGGAGGACCACAGGCAGGCGCATTCAGTACTTC
CDR3aa: CAWRTTGRRIQYF

v_gene: TRBV11-2
j_gene: TRBJ2-3
abundance: few
d_gene: TRBD2
CDR3nt: TGTGCCAGCAGCTTAGCTCCGACTAGCGGGAGAACAGATACGCAGTATTTT
CDR3aa: CASSLAPTSGRTDTQYF

v_gene: TRBV20-1
j_gene: TRBJ1-5
abundance: few
d_gene: TRBD1
CDR3nt: TGCAGTGCTAGAGATGGGACAGGGCCTCTCAATCAGCCCCAGCATTTT
CDR3aa: CSARDGTGPLNQPQHF